A selection of T cell receptor beta chains follows, all from one sample in a study of metastatic and nonmetastatic thyroid tumors. TCRdb re-called the PCR reads with MiXCR. The repertoire includes around 53,000 clones, more than 20% of them detected once, and about 4% sits in the top ten. The sequenced sample was blood. The receptor set was obtained from a female donor with papillary thyroid cancer or a benign thyroid nodule (not recorded which). Some clones in this sample may be carry-over from other donors' samples. Each CDR3 is given without its conserved first and last residue. The order of the fields is V gene, J gene, CDR3 protein.

TRBV19	TRBJ2-7	ASSISGGEQY
TRBV5-1	TRBJ2-5	ASSLSGGQETQY
TRBV3-1	TRBJ2-1	ASSLPTQANEQF
TRBV10-2	TRBJ1-2	ASSPTGDHGYT
TRBV19	TRBJ2-1	ASTWTAGDEQF
TRBV4-2	TRBJ1-2	ASSQAGGQGRYGYT
TRBV2	TRBJ2-5	ASSDSPPAQETQY
TRBV4-2	TRBJ2-7	ACSQESQRPYEQY
TRBV4-2	TRBJ1-6	ASSLRTGAFLSSYNSPLH
TRBV30	TRBJ2-1	AWSVGGEQF
TRBV20-1	TRBJ2-7	SARDLRLAGDQS
TRBV15	TRBJ1-1	ATSRSGAGLRTEAF
TRBV7-3	TRBJ2-3	ASSLDPAETSTDTQY
TRBV10-3	TRBJ2-7	AISEVKDVGRENYEQY
TRBV7-8	TRBJ2-3	ASSLLAGGADTQY
TRBV30	TRBJ2-1	AWRELGRGVGEQF
TRBV19	TRBJ2-7	ASSLTLGYEQY
TRBV20-1	TRBJ2-1	SASGQGYNEQF
TRBV6-2/TRBV6-3	TRBJ2-7	ASSPPLGTTDYEQY
TRBV3-1	TRBJ2-2	ASSQRGAVSGELF
TRBV5-1	TRBJ1-2	PSSTEGPNYGYT
TRBV5-1	TRBJ2-3	ASSSGGAAGGPDTQY
TRBV9	TRBJ1-3	ASSVAPDGSGNTIY
TRBV5-1	TRBJ2-3	ASSLGGTRGTDTQY
TRBV11-1	TRBJ1-5	ASSLGGDRDGNQPQH
TRBV10-3	TRBJ2-2	AISESIRDRGRGTGELF
TRBV5-1	TRBJ2-5	ASSSGTGGYQETQY
TRBV6-1	TRBJ2-1	ASGPGLALSQF
TRBV6-1	TRBJ1-5	ASSEARTYQPQH
TRBV24-1	TRBJ2-7	ATSDPLVGEQY
TRBV4-1	TRBJ1-1	ASSPSGAGLTEAF
TRBV20-1	TRBJ2-7	SANLLAGEQY
TRBV7-3	TRBJ2-1	ASSRGGRAPARNEQF
TRBV6-1	TRBJ2-7	ASSLSTGSSYEQY
TRBV20-1	TRBJ1-1	SIRADFNTEAF
TRBV15	TRBJ2-7	ATSRDRTGEQY
TRBV28	TRBJ1-2	ASSLPAYAYGYT
TRBV5-1	TRBJ2-3	ASSFLITDTQY
TRBV6-1	TRBJ2-7	ASSLTRGYEQY
TRBV27	TRBJ1-5	ASSPTGEAYQPQH
TRBV12-3/TRBV12-4	TRBJ2-1	ASSLREYNEQF
TRBV4-1	TRBJ2-1	ASSQGGLAGGPDEQF
TRBV28	TRBJ1-2	ASSLPGTWPDYGYT
TRBV5-1	TRBJ1-5	ASSLGHADQPQH
TRBV5-1	TRBJ2-7	ASKRAPTSYEQY
TRBV12-3/TRBV12-4	TRBJ2-7	ASRPLAGVFHEQY
TRBV14	TRBJ2-1	ASSHVRLAGRKNEQF
TRBV7-2	TRBJ1-2	ASSFYGAPNYGYT
TRBV2	TRBJ1-6	ASTTSQYSPLH
TRBV7-2	TRBJ2-1	ASSPTAAQGNEQF
TRBV27	TRBJ2-7	ASICSYEQY